This entry is about one T cell receptor (beta chain). The length of the CDR3 is 14 residues. Per germline, CDR1 SNHLY and CDR2 FYNNEI. The junction had 4 bases not matched to a gene; V was cut back by 8 bases and J by 2 bases. This record belongs to a study of shared clonotypes between healthy human individuals. This table comes from immunoSEQ multiplex PCR, and its TCRdb copy is limited to in-frame clones, with some not included. The sample comprises approximately 810,000 clones, almost 95% of which are singletons, and about 25% rests with the top ten. CD45RO negativity and positive selection for CCR7 defined naive CD8 cells, a population that excluded terminally differentiated effector memory CD45RA+ cells.

J is TRBJ2-2 and V is TRBV2, with TRBD1 identical over 8 bases. The specimen sequenced was naive CD8+ T cells sorted from blood. This sequence originates from a young man in good health. The CDR3 region is CASGGQGNTGELFF. As DNA, the CDR3 is TGTGCCAGCGGAGGACAGGGCAACACCGGGGAGCTGTTTTTT.